Below are 22 T cell receptor beta chains sequenced from a single sample in a study of blood T cell repertoires in COVID-19. Only in-frame clones appear in the TCRdb table, and some are missing; sequencing was by immunoSEQ multiplex PCR. Among some 500,000 clones listed, around nine tenths were seen once. Sequencing used peripheral blood. These TCRs come from a woman aged 50 to 65 with COVID-19, enrolled during active disease.

The chain carries TRBV5-1 and TRBJ1-2; 10 positions match TRBD1. CDR1 and CDR2 from the germline V gene are SGHRS and YFSETQ. This CDR3 spans 14 amino acids. The V gene end was trimmed by 4 bases and the J gene end by 3 bases; junction bases not matched to a gene: 3. The CDR3 DNA sequence: TGCGCCAGCAGCCCGACAGGGGGCTACTATGGCTACACCTTC. Protein sequence: CASSPTGGYYGYTF.

This clone showed up just a few times. The CDR3 DNA is TGTGCCAGTAGTTCCCAGACAGGGTCTGGAAACACCATATATTTT. Its translation: CASSSQTGSGNTIYF. This sequence joins TRBV19 and TRBJ1-3; 7 positions match TRBD1. The J segment lost 1 base and the V segment lost 5 bases, leaving 5 bases of the junction unmatched. The CDR3 is 15 amino acids. From germline, CDR1 is LNHDA and CDR2 SQIVND (reference sequence).

The rearrangement links TRBV24-1 to TRBJ1-6; D not resolved. Trimming stripped 12 bases from V and 8 bases from J, with 16 bases between. Per the germline V gene, CDR1 is KGHDR and CDR2 is SFDVKD. There are 13 residues in the CDR3. CDR3 amino acids: CASLGQDDSPLHF. In DNA, the CDR3 is TGTGCCTCCCTGGGCCAGGATGATTCACCCCTCCACTTT.

V is TRBV4-1 and J is TRBJ2-7; perhaps TRBD2 as D (7 bases). This CDR3 contains 15 residues. Germline values: CDR1 MGHRA, CDR2 YSYEKL. Trimming left V 2 bases short and J 2 bases short, with 13 bases between. CDR3: CASSQSEGGAYEQYF. The CDR3, as DNA: TGCGCCAGCAGCCAATCCGAAGGGGGGGCCTACGAGCAGTACTTC.

This chain links TRBV30 with TRBJ1-6; D gene uncertain. The V end lost 4 bases, the J end lost 11 bases, and 18 bases lay between the germline ends. In germline, CDR1 is GTSNPN, CDR2 SVGIG (reference sequence). This CDR3 is 14 amino acids long. The CDR3 sequence is CAWKVPSRRAPLHF. DNA for the CDR3: TGTGCCTGGAAAGTACCCTCGCGACGGGCACCCCTCCACTTT.

The chain carries TRBV19 and TRBJ1-1; D may be TRBD1 (6 bases). Germline V gene data show CDR1 as LNHDA and CDR2 as SQIVND (reference sequence). The CDR3 totals 14 residues. V lost 7 bases and J lost 3, with 15 bases in between. The CDR3 DNA is TGTGCCAGTAATGTCGGGGCAGGGGACACTGAAGCTTTCTTT. Translation gives CASNVGAGDTEAFF.

The chain recombines TRBV29-1 with TRBJ1-2; TRBD1 aligns across 7 bases. CDR1 is SQVTM, CDR2 ANQGSEA, per germline. This CDR3 has 12 amino acids. Unmatched junction bases numbered 5, after V lost 1 base and J lost 9 bases. CDR3 loop: CSVEGDSRSYTF. Written as DNA, the CDR3 is TGCAGCGTTGAAGGGGACAGCCGGAGCTACACCTTC.

There are a few counts of this clone. The sample carries other DNA sequences with the same CDR3. The V and J genes are TRBV7-2 and TRBJ2-7; D uncertain. V dropped 3 bases and J dropped 2 bases, with 8 bases sitting between them. Germline CDR1 SGHTA, CDR2 FQGNSA. The CDR3 totals 13 residues. As DNA, the CDR3 is TGTGCCAGCAGCTTGGCCAGTACCTACGAGCAGTACTTC. Translating it yields CASSLASTYEQYF.

This chain links TRBV2 with TRBJ1-1; weak D call: TRBD1 (5 bases). This CDR3 spans 11 amino acids. V was trimmed by 8 bases and J by 5 bases, leaving 9 bases between them. Germline assignment: CDR1 SNHLY and CDR2 FYNNEI. In DNA, the CDR3 is TGTGCCAGCCCGGGGGGGACTGAAGCTTTCTTT. Translation: CASPGGTEAFF.

This clone was seen a single time. The chain couples TRBV6-2 or TRBV6-3 to TRBJ2-2; TRBD1 aligns across 9 bases. The CDR3 loop spans 17 amino acids. The V and J ends lost 2 bases and 4 bases, in that order; junction bases with no gene match: 8. Germline V gives CDR1 MNHEY, CDR2 SVGEGT. This chain's CDR3 is CASSYPGQGELTGELFF. The CDR3 region has the DNA TGTGCCAGCAGTTACCCGGGACAGGGTGAACTCACCGGGGAGCTGTTTTTT.

This sequence joins TRBV5-6 and TRBJ2-3, with TRBD1 matching 8 bases. The V segment lost 2 bases and the J segment 0 bases; nucleotides outside the gene matches: 2. The CDR3 length is 15 residues. CDR1 SGHDT and CDR2 YYEEEE come from the germline V gene. The CDR3, as DNA: TGTGCCAGCAGCTTAGGACAGGGCAGCACAGATACGCAGTATTTT. This translates into CASSLGQGSTDTQYF.

This rearrangement joins TRBV5-1 to TRBJ2-1, with 7 bases that match TRBD1. CDR3 size: 15 residues. Losses at the gene ends were 9 bases for V and 6 bases for J; bases not matched to a gene: 15. The germline CDR1 and CDR2 sequences are SGHRS and YFSETQ. The CDR3 bases are TGCGCCACCGTGGCCGATACAGGGGTTTCCAATGAGCAGTTCTTC. It codes for CATVADTGVSNEQFF.

This rearrangement joins TRBV9 to TRBJ2-7, with 8 bases matching TRBD1. There are 14 residues in the CDR3. Germline CDR1 reads SGDLS; CDR2 reads YYNGEE. Trimming at V came to 3 bases and at J to 5 bases, leaving 7 bases not matched to a gene. The CDR3 here is CASSGYSGGHEQYF. The CDR3 coding sequence is TGTGCCAGCAGCGGGTACTCAGGGGGCCACGAGCAGTACTTC.

The V gene is TRBV9, the J gene TRBJ1-1; TRBD1 agrees at 7 bases. V gave up 4 bases and J gave up 1 base; unmatched junction bases: 7. The CDR3 is 15 residues long. Germline V gene data show CDR1 as SGDLS and CDR2 as YYNGEE. The CDR3 nucleotides read TGTGCCAGCAGCCTGGAGACAGGGCCGAACACTGAAGCTTTCTTT. It specifies CASSLETGPNTEAFF.

The count of this clone is one. The rearrangement joins TRBV4-2 to TRBJ2-1, with TRBD2 matching over 8 bases. This CDR3 contains 16 residues. Trimming took 4 bases from V and 8 from J; bases not matched to a gene: 13. From germline, CDR1 is LGHNA and CDR2 YNFKEQ. The CDR3 loop reads CASSPIAGSLGDEQFF. In DNA, the CDR3 is TGTGCCAGCAGCCCTATAGCGGGGTCCTTAGGCGATGAGCAGTTCTTC.

The rearrangement links TRBV2 to TRBJ2-3; perhaps TRBD1 as D (6 bases). The germline CDR1 and CDR2 sequences are SNHLY and FYNNEI. With 6 bases removed from V and 0 bases from J, the gap between germline ends came to 13 bases. CDR3 size: 15 residues. CDR3 nucleotide sequence: TGTGCCAGCAGCGCTAGGACAGTTAGCACAGATACGCAGTATTTT. Protein: CASSARTVSTDTQYF.

As for this clone: Its ends do not fully match the called genes, so a read error is possible. This chain links TRBV14 with TRBJ1-1; D not certain. This CDR3 is built from 13 residues. Germline CDR1 reads SGHDN; CDR2 reads FVKESK. The CDR3 DNA reads as TGTGCCAGCCTATCAACGGGGAACTCTGAAGCTTTCTTT. This codes for CASLSTGNSEAFF.

The rearrangement uses TRBV19 and TRBJ1-1; TRBD1 agrees at 9 bases. CDR3 size: 16 residues. V dropped 5 bases and J dropped 2; count of bases not matched to a gene: 9. CDR1 is LNHDA and CDR2 is SQIVND in the germline V gene (reference sequence). The CDR3 region is CASSSLYRGRNTEAFF. CDR3 DNA sequence: TGTGCCAGTAGTTCCCTCTACAGGGGGCGTAACACTGAAGCTTTCTTT.

V gene TRBV10-3 combines with J gene TRBJ1-1; 9 bases map to TRBD1. The CDR3 extends over 17 amino acids. Losses at the gene ends were 11 bases for V and 1 base for J; bases not matched to a gene: 17. The germline CDR1 and CDR2 sequences are ENHRY and SYGVKD. The CDR3 loop reads CAASDPPGTGPNTEAFF. The DNA of the CDR3 is TGTGCCGCTTCCGACCCTCCGGGGACAGGGCCGAACACTGAAGCTTTCTTT.

In its sample, this clone was seen once. The CDR3 region has the DNA TGCGCCAGCAGCTTCCGGACAGGGCCGATCGCTTTCTTT. Translating it yields CASSFRTGPIAFF. The chain employs TRBV5-1 and TRBJ1-1, with 8 bases fitting TRBD1. CDR3 size: 13 residues. Germline trimming cut 2 bases from V and 11 bases from J; bases unmatched to any gene: 8. Germline V gene lookup returns CDR1 SGHRS and CDR2 YFSETQ.

The J gene is TRBJ2-1, the V gene TRBV4-2; TRBD2 agrees at 7 bases. Germline V gives CDR1 LGHNA, CDR2 YNFKEQ. After removal of 3 bases from V and 6 bases from J, the junction contained 11 bases not matched to a gene. The CDR3 spans 16 residues. In nucleotides, the CDR3 is TGTGCCAGCAGCCAGGGAGAGGGCGGGGGTCTCAATGAGCAGTTCTTC. Its translation is CASSQGEGGGLNEQFF.

The count of this clone is one. The chain has TRBV15 and TRBJ1-2, with no clear D. This CDR3 region has 12 residues. CDR1 is LNHNV and CDR2 is YYDKDF in the germline V gene (reference sequence). The ends were cut back, 0 bases at V and 8 bases at J, with 7 bases in the middle. The CDR3 protein is CATSRDSGGYTF. The CDR3 DNA sequence: TGTGCCACCAGCAGAGACTCGGGGGGCTACACCTTC.